The source of this TCR beta chain is a study of radiation and T cells in renal cell carcinoma. Study results and caveats: Pretreatment tumor biopsies were lacking, so baseline clonotypes are unknown.

Sequencing used immunoSEQ multiplex PCR; TCRdb keeps in-frame clones, though not all of them. The data hold almost 50,000 clones, with about 80% observed a single time. A note on this clone: Its target is not known.

The time point: blood 2 weeks post-SBRT. Documented treatment: 15 Gy SBRT to primary tumor, nephrectomy 4 weeks later. After SBRT, blood was collected at 2 and 4 weeks, plus baseline. The receptor's source is a woman in her seventies with renal cell carcinoma. This material consisted of blood, taken from a patient whose treatment included radiotherapy and nephrectomy.

CDR3 amino acids: CASSSRLISYEQYF. The CDR3 DNA reads as TGTGCCAGCAGTTCCCGACTCATTTCCTACGAGCAGTACTTC. This chain uses TRBV6-5 with TRBJ2-7; D unresolved. The CDR3 runs to 14 residues. Between the trimmed V and J ends, which lost 4 bases and 1 base, there was a span of 11 bases. The germline gives CDR1 MNHEY, CDR2 SVGAGI.